This TCR beta chain originates from a study of early T cells in non-severe SARS-CoV-2 infection. On the study more broadly: Bulk RNA taken from unsorted whole blood was sequenced, leaving chains unpaired. Study results and caveats: Clonotype matching in VDJdb favored anti-spike CD8 responses and did not capture private and CD4 specificities.

V lost 5 bases and J lost 4; bases outside the gene matches: 7. CDR1 and CDR2 from the germline V gene are MNHEY and SVGAGI. There are 15 residues in the CDR3. In this sample, this clonotype turned up many times. The antigen remains unidentified. Separate cDNA molecules each had unique molecular identifiers attached to them. Via MiXCR, TCRdb re-called the 5' RACE reads, giving one row per CDR3 protein. The sample contains tens of thousands of distinct CDR3 sequences, 4% to 5.5% of which appear only once. The V gene is TRBV6-5, the J gene TRBJ2-3; 9 bases are a match to TRBD1. This TCR came from an adult who was a healthcare worker with PCR-confirmed SARS-CoV-2 infection or an uninfected control (not recorded which). The sequenced material came from whole blood. The CDR3 region has the DNA TGTGCCAGCAGTGGACTGGGGACAGGGCCAGATACGCAGTATTTT. Translating gives CASSGLGTGPDTQYF.